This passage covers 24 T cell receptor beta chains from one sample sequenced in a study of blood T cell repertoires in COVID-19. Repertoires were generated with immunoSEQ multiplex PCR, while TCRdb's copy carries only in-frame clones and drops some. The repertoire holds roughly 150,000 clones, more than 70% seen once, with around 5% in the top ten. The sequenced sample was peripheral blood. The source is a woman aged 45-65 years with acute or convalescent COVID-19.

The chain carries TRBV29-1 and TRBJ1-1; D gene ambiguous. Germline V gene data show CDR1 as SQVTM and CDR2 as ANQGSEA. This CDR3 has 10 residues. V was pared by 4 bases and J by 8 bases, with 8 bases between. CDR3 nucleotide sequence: TGCAGCGTTGGTTCGGGAGAAGCTTTCTTT. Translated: CSVGSGEAFF.

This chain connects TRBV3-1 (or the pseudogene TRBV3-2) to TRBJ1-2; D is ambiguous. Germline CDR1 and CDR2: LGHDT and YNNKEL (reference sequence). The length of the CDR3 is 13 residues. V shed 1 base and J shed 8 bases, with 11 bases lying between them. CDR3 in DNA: TGTGCCAGCAGCCAAGTAGTCAATCAAGGCTACACCTTC. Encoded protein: CASSQVVNQGYTF.

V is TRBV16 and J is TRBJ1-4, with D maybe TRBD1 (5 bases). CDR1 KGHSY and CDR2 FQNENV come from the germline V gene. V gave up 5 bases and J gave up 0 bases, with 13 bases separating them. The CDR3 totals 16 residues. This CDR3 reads CASSAWGTPTNEKLFF. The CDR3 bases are TGTGCCAGCAGCGCGTGGGGGACTCCAACTAATGAAAAACTGTTTTTT.

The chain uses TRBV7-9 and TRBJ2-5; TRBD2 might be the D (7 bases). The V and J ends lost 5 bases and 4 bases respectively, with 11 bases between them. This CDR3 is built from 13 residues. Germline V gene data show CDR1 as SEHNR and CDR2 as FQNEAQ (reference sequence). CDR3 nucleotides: TGTGCCAGCAGCGGGGGGGCCGGAGAGACCCAGTACTTC. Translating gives CASSGGAGETQYF.

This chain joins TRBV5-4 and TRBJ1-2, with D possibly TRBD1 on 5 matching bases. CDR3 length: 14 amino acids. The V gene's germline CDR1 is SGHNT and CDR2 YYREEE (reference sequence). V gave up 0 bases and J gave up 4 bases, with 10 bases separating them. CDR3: CASSLARDFYGYTF. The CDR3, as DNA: TGTGCCAGCAGCTTGGCCCGGGACTTCTATGGCTACACCTTC.

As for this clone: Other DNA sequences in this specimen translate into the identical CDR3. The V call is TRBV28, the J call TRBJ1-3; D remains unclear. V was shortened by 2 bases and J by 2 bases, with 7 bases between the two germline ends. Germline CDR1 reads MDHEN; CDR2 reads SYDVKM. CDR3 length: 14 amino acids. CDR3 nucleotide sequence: TGTGCCAGCAGTTTAGACCGGGCTGGAAACACCATATATTTT. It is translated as CASSLDRAGNTIYF.

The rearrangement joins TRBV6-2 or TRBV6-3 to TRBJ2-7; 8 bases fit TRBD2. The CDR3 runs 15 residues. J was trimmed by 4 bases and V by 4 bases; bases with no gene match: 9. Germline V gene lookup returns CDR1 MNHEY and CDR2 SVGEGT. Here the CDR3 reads CASSSGTRGLYEQYF. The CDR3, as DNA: TGTGCCAGCAGTTCCGGGACTAGAGGATTATACGAGCAGTACTTC.

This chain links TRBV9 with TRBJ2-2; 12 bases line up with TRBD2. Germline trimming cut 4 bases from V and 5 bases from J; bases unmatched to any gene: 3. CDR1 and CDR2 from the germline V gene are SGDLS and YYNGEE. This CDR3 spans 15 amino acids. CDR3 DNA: TGTGCCAGCAGCACGGGACTAGCGGGTACCGGGGAGCTGTTTTTT. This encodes CASSTGLAGTGELFF.

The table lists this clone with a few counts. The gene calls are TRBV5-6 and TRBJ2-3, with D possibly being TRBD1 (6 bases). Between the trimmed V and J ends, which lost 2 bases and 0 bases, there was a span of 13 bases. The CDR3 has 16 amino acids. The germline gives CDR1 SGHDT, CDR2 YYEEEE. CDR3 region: CASSLRQVSSTDTQYF. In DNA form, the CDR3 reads TGTGCCAGCAGCTTAAGACAGGTCTCTAGCACAGATACGCAGTATTTT.

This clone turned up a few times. The CDR3 nucleotides are TGTGCCAGCAGCTCCCTTTGGGCGGGGGGCTCAGAGACCCAGTACTTC. Translated, it gives CASSSLWAGGSETQYF. This chain joins TRBV7-2 and TRBJ2-5, with TRBD2 matching over 8 bases. This CDR3 spans 16 amino acids. V gave up 4 bases and J gave up 4 bases; unmatched junction bases: 11. The V gene's germline CDR1 is SGHTA and CDR2 FQGNSA.

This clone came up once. CDR3 sequence: CASSQDRGEGYEKLFF. The CDR3 DNA reads as TGTGCCAGCAGCCAAGATAGGGGGGAGGGATACGAAAAACTGTTTTTT. This chain joins TRBV4-2 and TRBJ1-4; the D gene is possibly TRBD1 (6 bases). The CDR3 is 16 residues long. The germline V and J ends were trimmed by 0 bases and 8 bases, with 16 bases remaining between them. Germline CDR1 LGHNA, CDR2 YNFKEQ.

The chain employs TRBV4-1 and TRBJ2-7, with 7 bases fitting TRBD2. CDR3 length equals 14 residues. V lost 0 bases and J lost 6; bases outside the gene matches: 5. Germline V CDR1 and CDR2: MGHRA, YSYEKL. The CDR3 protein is CASSQEVGRSEQYF. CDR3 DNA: TGCGCCAGCAGCCAAGAAGTCGGGAGGAGCGAGCAGTACTTC.

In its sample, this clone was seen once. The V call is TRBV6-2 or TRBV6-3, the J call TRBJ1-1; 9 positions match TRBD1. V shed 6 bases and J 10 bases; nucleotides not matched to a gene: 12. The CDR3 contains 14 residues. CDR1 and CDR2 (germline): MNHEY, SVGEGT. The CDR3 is CASSPQGALRGAFF. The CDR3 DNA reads TGTGCCAGCAGCCCACAGGGGGCGCTCCGAGGAGCTTTCTTT.

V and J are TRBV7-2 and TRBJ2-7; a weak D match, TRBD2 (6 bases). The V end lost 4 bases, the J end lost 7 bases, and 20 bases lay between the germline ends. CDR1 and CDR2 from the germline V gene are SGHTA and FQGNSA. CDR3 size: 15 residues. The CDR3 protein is CASSSSRDSLGEQYF. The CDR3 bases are TGTGCCAGCAGCTCAAGCCGGGACTCCCTCGGGGAGCAGTACTTC.

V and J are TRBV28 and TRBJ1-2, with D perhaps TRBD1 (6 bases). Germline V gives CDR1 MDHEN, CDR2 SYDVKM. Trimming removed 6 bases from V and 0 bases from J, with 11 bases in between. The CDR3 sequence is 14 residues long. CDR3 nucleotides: TGTGCCAGCAGAACCGGGACAACTAACTATGGCTACACCTTC. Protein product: CASRTGTTNYGYTF.

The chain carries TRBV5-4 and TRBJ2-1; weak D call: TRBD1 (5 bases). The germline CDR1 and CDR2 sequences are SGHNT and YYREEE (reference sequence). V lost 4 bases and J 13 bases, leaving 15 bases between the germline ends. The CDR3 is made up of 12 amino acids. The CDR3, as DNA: TGTGCCAGCAGCCTCGACAGCCCGAAACAGTTCTTC. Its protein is CASSLDSPKQFF.

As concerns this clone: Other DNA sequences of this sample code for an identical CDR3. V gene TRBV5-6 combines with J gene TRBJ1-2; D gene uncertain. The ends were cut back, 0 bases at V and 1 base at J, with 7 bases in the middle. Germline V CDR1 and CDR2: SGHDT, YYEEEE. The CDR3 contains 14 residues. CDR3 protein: CASSLAVSNYGYTF. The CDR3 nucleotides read TGTGCCAGCAGCTTGGCGGTGAGTAACTATGGCTACACCTTC.

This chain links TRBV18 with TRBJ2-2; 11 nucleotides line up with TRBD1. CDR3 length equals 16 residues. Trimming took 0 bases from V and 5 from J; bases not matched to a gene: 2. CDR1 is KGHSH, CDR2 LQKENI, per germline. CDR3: CASSPPGTGGTGELFF. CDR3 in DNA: TGTGCCAGCTCACCACCCGGGACAGGGGGAACCGGGGAGCTGTTTTTT.

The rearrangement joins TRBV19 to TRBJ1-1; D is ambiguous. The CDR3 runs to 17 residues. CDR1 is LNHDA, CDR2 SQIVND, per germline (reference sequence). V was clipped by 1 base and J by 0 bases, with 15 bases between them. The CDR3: CASSIGWASGMNTEAFF. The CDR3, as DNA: TGTGCCAGTAGTATAGGGTGGGCATCTGGAATGAACACTGAAGCTTTCTTT.

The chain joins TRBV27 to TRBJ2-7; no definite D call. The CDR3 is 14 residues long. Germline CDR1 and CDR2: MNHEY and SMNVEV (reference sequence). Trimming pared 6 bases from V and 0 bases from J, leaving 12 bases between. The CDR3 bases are TGTGCCAGCAGCCCAGGCAGTAGCTCCTACGAGCAGTACTTC. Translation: CASSPGSSSYEQYF.

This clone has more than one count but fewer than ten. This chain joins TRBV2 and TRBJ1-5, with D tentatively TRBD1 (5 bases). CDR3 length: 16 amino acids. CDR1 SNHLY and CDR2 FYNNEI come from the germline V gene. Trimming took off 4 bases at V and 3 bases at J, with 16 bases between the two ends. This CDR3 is CASSVLGGNANQPQHF. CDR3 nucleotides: TGTGCCAGCAGTGTGTTGGGGGGGAATGCCAATCAGCCCCAGCATTTT.

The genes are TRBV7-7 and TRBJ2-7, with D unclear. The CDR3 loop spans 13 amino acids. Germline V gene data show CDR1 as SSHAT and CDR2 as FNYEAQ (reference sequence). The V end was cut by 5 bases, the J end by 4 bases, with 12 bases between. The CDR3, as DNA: TGTGCCAGCAGCCCAAGCGACGGTTACGAGCAGTACTTC. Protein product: CASSPSDGYEQYF. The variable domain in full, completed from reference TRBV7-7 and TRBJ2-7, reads GAGVSQSPRYKVTKRGQDVTLRCDPISSHATLYWYQQALGQGPEFLTYFNYEAQPDKSGLPSDRFSAERPEGSISTLTIQRTEQRDSAMYRCASSPSDGYEQYFGPGTRLTVT.

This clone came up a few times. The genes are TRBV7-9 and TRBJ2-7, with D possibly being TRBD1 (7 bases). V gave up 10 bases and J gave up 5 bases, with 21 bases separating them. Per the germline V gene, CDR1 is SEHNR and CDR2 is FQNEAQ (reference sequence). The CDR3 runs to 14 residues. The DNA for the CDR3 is TGTGCCATAGCATCGCAGGGGGGTCGCGACGAGCAGTACTTC. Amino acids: CAIASQGGRDEQYF.

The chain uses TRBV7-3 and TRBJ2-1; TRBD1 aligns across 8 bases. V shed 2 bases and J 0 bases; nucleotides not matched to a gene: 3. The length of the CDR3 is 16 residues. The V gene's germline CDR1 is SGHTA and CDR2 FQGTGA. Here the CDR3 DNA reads TGTGCCAGCAGCTTAGGCGGACAGGGCTCCTACAATGAGCAGTTCTTC. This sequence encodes CASSLGGQGSYNEQFF.